This entry concerns a single T cell receptor (beta chain). This clone's antigen is unknown. No much larger clonotype is one base removed from it; base qualities were not supplied. The CDR3 starts with the cysteine, ends with the phenylalanine, and has 15 residues. The retained sequence is limited to the CDR3, 45 bases, with the frame set at the first base. V lost 1 base and J lost 6 bases; the stretch between them is 12 bases long. The CDR1 and CDR2 encoded by the germline V gene are SNHLY and FYNNEI. TCRbeta CDR3 regions were amplified from genomic DNA using the immunoSEQ Assay, a bias-controlled multiplex PCR. On the authors' methods: Nucleated cell counts per sample were estimated from amplification of reference gene primers within the assay. To quantify the absolute abundance of each unique TCRbeta CDR3 rearrangement, sequence reads were collapsed and filtered. For each sample, productive Simpson clonality was calculated as the square root of Simpson's diversity index over productive rearrangements. TCRdb re-hosts the immuneACCESS table, in-frame sequences only. Its copies lack some clones; in the studies checked, an unresolved V gene accounts for under half of them, and the cause for the rest is not known. The V and J calls and clone size are taken from that table; D and trimming were inferred from the DNA. Across this sample there are about 240,000 clones, with roughly four fifths seen only once. Around 5% of the sample is held by the ten biggest clonotypes.

The data were obtained in a study of blood T cell repertoires in COVID-19 (dated by TCRdb to the early 2020s). Turning to the overall study: Collaborator samples came from the United States, Italy and Spain and covered acute and convalescent phases of COVID-19. HLA class I and class II types, where available, came from metadata supplied by the sample provider rather than from assay-based typing. Deeply sampled blood TCRbeta repertoires from subjects exposed to, actively infected with, or recovered from COVID-19 were included in the dataset. The sample metadata nearly always contained a de-identified subject ID, COVID-19 status, age in years and sex. Samples were obtained from the ongoing ImmuneRACE study (first 160 participants) and from 1,254 subjects provided by 6 global collaborators. The prospective study material was composed of cDNA or gDNA derived from T cells, B-cell-depleted T cells, or PBMCs. The repertoires were released in a freely available public database intended as a resource for research on the immune response to SARS-CoV-2.

General conclusions and limits of the study: Clinical and demographic metadata were provided uncurated, with the amount varying by source and participant.

The collaborating institutions used their own protocols to collect whole blood in K2EDTA tubes. Collaborator samples were shipped for TCRbeta analysis as frozen whole blood, isolated PBMCs, or DNA extracted from either sample type. Sequenced sample: peripheral blood. The rearranged segments are TRBV2 and TRBJ2-2; TRBD1 could be the D gene, as 5 bases match. The sequence derives from a woman aged 65 to 85 with acute or convalescent COVID-19. The CDR3 region has the sequence CASSEDRPFAGELFF. The sequenced DNA is TGTGCCAGCAGTGAAGACAGGCCTTTCGCCGGGGAGCTGTTTTTT.